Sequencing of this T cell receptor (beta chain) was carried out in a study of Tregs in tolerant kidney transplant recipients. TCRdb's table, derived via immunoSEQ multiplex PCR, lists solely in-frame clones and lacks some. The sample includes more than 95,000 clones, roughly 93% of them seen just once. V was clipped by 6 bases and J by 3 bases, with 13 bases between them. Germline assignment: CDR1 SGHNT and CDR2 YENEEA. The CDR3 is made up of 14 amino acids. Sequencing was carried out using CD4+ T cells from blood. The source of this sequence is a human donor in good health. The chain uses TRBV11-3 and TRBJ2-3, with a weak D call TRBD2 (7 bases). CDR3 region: CASRRGGPTDTQYF. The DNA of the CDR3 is TGTGCCAGCAGGAGGGGGGGCCCAACAGATACGCAGTATTTT.